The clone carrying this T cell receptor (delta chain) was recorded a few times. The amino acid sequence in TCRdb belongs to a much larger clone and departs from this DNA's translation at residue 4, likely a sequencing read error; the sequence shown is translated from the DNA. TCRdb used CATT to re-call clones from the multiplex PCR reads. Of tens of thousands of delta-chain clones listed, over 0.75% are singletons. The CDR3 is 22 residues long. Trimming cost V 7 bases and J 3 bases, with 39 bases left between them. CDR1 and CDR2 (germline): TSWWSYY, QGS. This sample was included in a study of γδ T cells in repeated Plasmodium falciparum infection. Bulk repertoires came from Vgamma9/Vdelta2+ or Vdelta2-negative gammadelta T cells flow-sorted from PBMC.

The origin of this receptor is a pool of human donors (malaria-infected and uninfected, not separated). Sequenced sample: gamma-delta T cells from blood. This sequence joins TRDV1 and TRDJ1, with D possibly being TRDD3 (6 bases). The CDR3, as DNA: TGTGCTCTTGAGGGTCCTTCGTATACAAAAAAGGACATGAAGGGGATTCCCGATAAACTCATCTTT. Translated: CALEGPSYTKKDMKGIPDKLIF.